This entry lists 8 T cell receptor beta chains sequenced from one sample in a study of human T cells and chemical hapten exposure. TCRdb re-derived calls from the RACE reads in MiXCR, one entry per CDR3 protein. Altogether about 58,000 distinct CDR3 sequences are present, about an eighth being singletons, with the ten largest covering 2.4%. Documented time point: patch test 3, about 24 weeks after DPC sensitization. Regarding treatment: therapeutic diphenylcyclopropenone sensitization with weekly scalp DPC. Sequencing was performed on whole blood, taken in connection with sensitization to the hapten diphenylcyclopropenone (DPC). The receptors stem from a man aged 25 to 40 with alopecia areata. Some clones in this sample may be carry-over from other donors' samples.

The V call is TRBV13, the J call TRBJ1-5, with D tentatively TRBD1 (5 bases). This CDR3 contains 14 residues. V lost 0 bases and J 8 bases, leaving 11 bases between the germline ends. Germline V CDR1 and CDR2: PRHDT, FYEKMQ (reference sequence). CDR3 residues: CASSLGQAEEPQHF. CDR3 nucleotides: TGTGCCAGCAGCTTAGGACAGGCAGAAGAGCCCCAGCATTTT.

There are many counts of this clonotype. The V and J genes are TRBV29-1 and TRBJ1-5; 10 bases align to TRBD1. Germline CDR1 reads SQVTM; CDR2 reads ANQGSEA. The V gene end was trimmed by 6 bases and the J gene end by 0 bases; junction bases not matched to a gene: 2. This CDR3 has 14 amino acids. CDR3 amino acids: CSVRDRGSNQPQHF. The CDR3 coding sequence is TGCAGCGTGAGGGACAGGGGTAGCAATCAGCCCCAGCATTTT.

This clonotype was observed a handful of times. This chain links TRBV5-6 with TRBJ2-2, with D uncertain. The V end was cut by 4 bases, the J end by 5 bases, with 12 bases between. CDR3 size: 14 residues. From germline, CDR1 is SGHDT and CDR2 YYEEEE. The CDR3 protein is CASSQIVGTGELFF. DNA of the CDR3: TGTGCCAGCAGCCAGATAGTAGGGACCGGGGAGCTGTTTTTT.

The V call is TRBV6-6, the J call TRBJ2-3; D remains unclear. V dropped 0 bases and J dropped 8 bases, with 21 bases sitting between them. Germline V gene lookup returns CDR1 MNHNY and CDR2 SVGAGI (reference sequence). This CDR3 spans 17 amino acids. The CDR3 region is CASSYSDPTISSATQYF. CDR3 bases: TGTGCCAGCAGTTACTCAGACCCCACGATTTCAAGTGCTACGCAGTATTTT.

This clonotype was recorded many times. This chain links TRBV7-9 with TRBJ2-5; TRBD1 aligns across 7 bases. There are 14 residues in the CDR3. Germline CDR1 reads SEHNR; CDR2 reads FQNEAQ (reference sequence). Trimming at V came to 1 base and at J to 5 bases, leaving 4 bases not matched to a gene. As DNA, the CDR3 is TGTGCCAGCAGCTTAGAGGGGGCGCGTGAGACCCAGTACTTC. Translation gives CASSLEGARETQYF.

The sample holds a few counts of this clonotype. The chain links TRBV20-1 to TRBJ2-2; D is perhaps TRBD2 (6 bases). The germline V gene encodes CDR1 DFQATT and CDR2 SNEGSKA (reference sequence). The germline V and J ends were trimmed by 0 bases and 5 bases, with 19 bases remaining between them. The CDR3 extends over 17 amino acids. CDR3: CSARDLQTSWGTGELFF. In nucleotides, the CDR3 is TGCAGTGCTAGAGACCTTCAGACTAGTTGGGGAACCGGGGAGCTGTTTTTT.

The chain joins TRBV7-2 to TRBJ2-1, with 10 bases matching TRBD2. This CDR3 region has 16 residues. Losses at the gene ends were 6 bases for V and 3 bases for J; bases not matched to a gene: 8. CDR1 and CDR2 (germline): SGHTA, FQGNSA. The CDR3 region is CASSLLAGSVYNEQFF. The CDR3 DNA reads TGTGCCAGCAGTTTACTAGCGGGGTCGGTCTACAATGAGCAGTTCTTC.

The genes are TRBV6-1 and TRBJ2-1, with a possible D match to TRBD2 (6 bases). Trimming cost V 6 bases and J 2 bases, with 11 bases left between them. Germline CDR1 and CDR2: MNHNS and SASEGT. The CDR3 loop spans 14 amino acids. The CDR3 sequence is CASSAGSPYNEQFF. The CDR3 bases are TGTGCCAGCAGCGCCGGGAGTCCCTACAATGAGCAGTTCTTC.